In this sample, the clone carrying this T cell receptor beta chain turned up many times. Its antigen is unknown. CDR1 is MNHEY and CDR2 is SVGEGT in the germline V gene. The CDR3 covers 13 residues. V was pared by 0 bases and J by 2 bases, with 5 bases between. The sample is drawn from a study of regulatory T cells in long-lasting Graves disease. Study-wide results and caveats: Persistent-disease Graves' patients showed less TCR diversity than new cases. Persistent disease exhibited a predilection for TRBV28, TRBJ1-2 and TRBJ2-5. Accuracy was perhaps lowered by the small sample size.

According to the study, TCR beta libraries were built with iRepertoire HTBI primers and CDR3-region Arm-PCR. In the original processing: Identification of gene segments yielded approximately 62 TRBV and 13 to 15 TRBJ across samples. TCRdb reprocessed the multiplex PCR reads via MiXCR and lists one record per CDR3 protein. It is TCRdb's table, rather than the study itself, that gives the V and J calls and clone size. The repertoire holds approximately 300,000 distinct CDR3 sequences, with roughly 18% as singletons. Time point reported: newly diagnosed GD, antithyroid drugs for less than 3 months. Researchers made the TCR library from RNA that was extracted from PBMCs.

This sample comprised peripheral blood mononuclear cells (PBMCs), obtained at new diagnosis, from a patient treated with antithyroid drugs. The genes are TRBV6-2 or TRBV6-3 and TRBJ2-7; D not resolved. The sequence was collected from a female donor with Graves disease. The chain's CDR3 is CASSYSKAYEQYF. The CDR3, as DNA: TGTGCCAGCAGTTACTCTAAGGCCTACGAGCAGTACTTC.